The 30 T cell receptor beta chains in this list originate from one sample, sequenced in a study of post-analysis software for immune sequencing data (dated by TCRdb to the mid-2010s). What the work shows at the level of the full study, not this receptor alone: Significantly higher frequencies in patients than in controls were found for roughly 5 TRBV segments, including TRBV5-6, TRBV5-1 and TRBV20-1.

These receptors have no identified antigens. Receptor amplification or capture employed PCR. For sequencing, an Illumina HiSeq 2500 was employed. Unique molecular identifiers were incorporated into TCR beta cDNA libraries to reduce PCR and sequencing biases. The public reads were run again by TCRdb, first through fastp at Q25 and then through MiXCR, and only productive beta chains were kept. One record per CDR3 amino acid sequence lists the most common genes and DNA. Within this sample are about 170,000 distinct CDR3 sequences, with approximately 30% of them counted one time only. The ten largest clonotypes hold roughly 1.6% of the sample. The specimen was blood. Receptor source: a girl between 5 and 17 years old with multiple sclerosis.

This rearrangement joins TRBV10-3 to TRBJ2-6, with D unclear. There are 17 residues in the CDR3. Germline V gives CDR1 ENHRY, CDR2 SYGVKD. Deletions cut 2 bases from V and 1 base from J, with 12 bases between. Written as DNA, the CDR3 is TGTGCCATCAGTGAGGACTTCTGGGCATCTGGGGCCAACGTCCTGACTTTC. The encoded protein is CAISEDFWASGANVLTF.

This chain joins TRBV7-9 and TRBJ2-1, with 9 nucleotides matching TRBD2. Germline trimming cut 5 bases from V and 2 bases from J; bases unmatched to any gene: 4. CDR1 SEHNR and CDR2 FQNEAQ come from the germline V gene (reference sequence). This CDR3 is built from 15 residues. The CDR3 protein is CASSTTSGPYNEQFF. The CDR3 DNA sequence: TGTGCCAGCAGCACTACTAGCGGGCCCTACAATGAGCAGTTCTTC. Full variable domain (missing parts from reference TRBV7-9 and TRBJ2-1): DTGVSQNPRHKITKRGQNVTFRCDPISEHNRLYWYRQTLGQGPEFLTYFQNEAQLEKSRLLSDRFSAERPKGSFSTLEIQRTEQGDSAMYLCASSTTSGPYNEQFFGPGTRLTVL.

This chain uses TRBV5-1 with TRBJ2-3, with TRBD2 matching over 11 bases. Germline CDR1 and CDR2: SGHRS and YFSETQ. This CDR3 spans 16 amino acids. With V trimmed by 4 bases and J by 1 base, 5 bases remained unmatched. This CDR3 is CASSILTSGGTDTQYF. CDR3 nucleotide sequence: TGCGCCAGCAGCATCCTGACTAGCGGGGGCACAGATACGCAGTATTTT.

In this sample, this clonotype turned up a few times. The J gene is TRBJ2-1, the V gene TRBV5-1; 8 bases align to TRBD2. CDR3 size: 14 residues. The J segment lost 7 bases and the V segment lost 4 bases, leaving 7 bases of the junction unmatched. Germline V gene sequence: CDR1 SGHRS, CDR2 YFSETQ. The CDR3 nucleotides are TGCGCCAGCAGCCCGGGACTAGGCGGGAATGAGCAGTTCTTC. Its protein is CASSPGLGGNEQFF.

This clonotype was seen repeatedly, ten times or more. V usage is TRBV29-1 and J usage is TRBJ1-1; tentative D call: TRBD1 (5 bases). V lost 4 bases to trimming and J lost 1 base, with 7 bases between them. The CDR3 consists of 12 residues. Germline loops: CDR1 SQVTM, CDR2 ANQGSEA. CDR3 residues: CSVGRGNTEAFF. The CDR3 bases are TGCAGCGTTGGTAGGGGGAACACTGAAGCTTTCTTT.

This rearrangement joins TRBV5-6 to TRBJ1-2; a weak D match, TRBD1 (6 bases). V lost 3 bases, J lost 7 bases, and 13 bases lay in between. In germline, CDR1 is SGHDT, CDR2 YYEEEE. This CDR3 spans 13 amino acids. CDR3 region: CASSWGQSGGYTF. The CDR3 region has the DNA TGTGCCAGCAGCTGGGGACAATCTGGTGGCTACACCTTC.

The table lists this clonotype with a count of one. It may be a read error: a sequence one base away is much more abundant. This rearrangement joins TRBV5-1 to TRBJ2-7, with TRBD2 matching 8 bases. The germline V gene has CDR1 SGHRS and CDR2 YFSETQ. CDR3 size: 14 residues. CDR3 coding DNA: TGCGTCAGCAGCCTTCCGGGAGGGGTCTACGAGCAGTACTTC. It translates to CVSSLPGGVYEQYF.

This clonotype showed up just a few times. The chain uses TRBV3-1 and TRBJ2-6; no firm D call. The length of the CDR3 is 15 residues. Germline V gene sequence: CDR1 LGHDT, CDR2 YNNKEL (reference sequence). Trimming took 4 bases from V and 2 from J, leaving 9 bases between them. The CDR3 is CASSRLFPGANVLTF. CDR3 DNA: TGTGCCAGCAGCCGTTTGTTTCCTGGGGCCAACGTCCTGACTTTC.

This clonotype appeared a single time. This clone may be a read error of a much larger clone one base away. The V and J genes are TRBV12-3 or TRBV12-4 and TRBJ2-1; D not certain. V was shortened by 4 bases and J by 4 bases, with 11 bases between the two germline ends. The CDR3 contains 14 residues. As DNA, the CDR3 is TGTGCCAGCAGTTCCACGTCCAAATACAATGAGCAGTTCTTC. This codes for CASSSTSKYNEQFF.

The chain combines TRBV7-9 with TRBJ2-7; D ambiguous. Trimming shortened V by 4 bases and J by 1 base, and 11 bases separated the two germline ends. Germline assignment: CDR1 SEHNR and CDR2 FQNEAQ (reference sequence). This CDR3 has 14 amino acids. For the CDR3, the DNA is TGTGCCAGCAGCTCGCCGCTGAGGTCCTACGAGCAGTACTTC. It codes for CASSSPLRSYEQYF.

This clonotype was picked up many times. This rearrangement joins TRBV12-3 or TRBV12-4 to TRBJ2-5; D gene uncertain. The CDR3 is 13 residues long. The V gene lost 3 bases and the J gene lost 9 bases, with 14 bases spanning the gap. CDR3 coding DNA: TGTGCCAGCAGTTTTATGTTATCTTGGGCCCAGTACTTC. As protein: CASSFMLSWAQYF.

V gene TRBV3-1 combines with J gene TRBJ2-7; TRBD2 aligns across 9 bases. The CDR3 spans 18 residues. Germline V CDR1 and CDR2: LGHDT, YNNKEL (reference sequence). Trimming at V came to 4 bases and at J to 0 bases, leaving 13 bases not matched to a gene. The CDR3 DNA follows: TGTGCCAGCAGCCCTCATTTTGCGGGAGGGTCCCGCTCCTACGAGCAGTACTTC. It encodes CASSPHFAGGSRSYEQYF.

This clonotype was seen repeatedly, ten times or more. The chain employs TRBV7-8 and TRBJ2-1; the match to TRBD2 covers 12 bases. The CDR3 sequence is 17 residues long. Germline V gene lookup returns CDR1 SGHVS and CDR2 FQNEAQ. V lost 5 bases to trimming and J lost 4 bases; unmatched junction nucleotides: 9. The CDR3 loop is CASSPHTSGRIYNEQFF. DNA for the CDR3: TGTGCCAGCAGCCCACATACTAGCGGGAGGATTTACAATGAGCAGTTCTTC.

V and J are TRBV6-5 and TRBJ2-5; TRBD2 aligns across 9 bases. The assigned J gene may be wrong: the sequence end matches TRBJ2-7 better. Germline V gene sequence: CDR1 MNHEY, CDR2 SVGAGI. The CDR3 sequence is 15 residues long. In nucleotides, the CDR3 is TGTGCCAGCAGTTACTCGGGGCTAGCGGGATACGAGCAGTACTTC. Its translation is CASSYSGLAGYEQYF.

This clonotype was seen ten or more times. The chain combines TRBV6-6 with TRBJ2-1; 14 nucleotides line up with TRBD2. Trimming removed 2 bases from V and 4 bases from J; junction bases left unmatched: 13. The CDR3 sequence is 20 residues long. CDR1 and CDR2 (germline): MNHNY, SVGAGI (reference sequence). CDR3 DNA sequence: TGTGCCAGCAGTTACCCCCGGACTAGCGGGAGGACTCTCTCGTACAATGAGCAGTTCTTC. It specifies CASSYPRTSGRTLSYNEQFF.

This clonotype was observed many times. This CDR3 is CSVARREGYNEQFF. The CDR3 bases are TGCAGCGTTGCGCGACGGGAGGGTTACAATGAGCAGTTCTTC. The chain joins TRBV29-1 to TRBJ2-1; 8 bases map to TRBD2. The CDR3 has 14 residues. Losses at the gene ends were 4 bases for V and 4 bases for J; bases not matched to a gene: 6. In germline, CDR1 is SQVTM, CDR2 ANQGSEA.

In its sample, this clonotype was seen many times. This chain links TRBV4-1 with TRBJ1-2; maybe TRBD1 (6 bases). The CDR3 is 12 residues long. Per the germline V gene, CDR1 is MGHRA and CDR2 is YSYEKL. Deletions cut 6 bases from V and 7 bases from J, with 12 bases between. CDR3 residues: CASSGGGLGYTF. CDR3 nucleotides: TGCGCCAGCAGTGGCGGGGGGCTTGGCTACACCTTC.

The V gene is TRBV5-1, the J gene TRBJ2-6; TRBD1 matches at 7 bases. The CDR3 loop spans 17 amino acids. Looked up from germline, CDR1 is SGHRS and CDR2 is YFSETQ. The V segment lost 0 bases and the J segment 4 bases; nucleotides outside the gene matches: 7. CDR3 protein: CASSLGQGMSGANVLTF. The DNA for the CDR3 is TGCGCCAGCAGCTTGGGACAGGGTATGTCCGGGGCCAACGTCCTGACTTTC. Together with reference TRBV5-1 and TRBJ2-6, the CDR3 gives the full variable domain: KAGVTQTPRYLIKTRGQQVTLSCSPISGHRSVSWYQQTPGQGLQFLFEYFSETQRNKGNFPGRFSGRQFSNSRSEMNVSTLELGDSALYLCASSLGQGMSGANVLTFGAGSRLTVL.

Note on this clonotype: A read error may be the cause here, since a much bigger clone is one base away. The V and J genes are TRBV6-5 and TRBJ2-1; TRBD1 matches at 7 bases. The CDR3 contains 17 residues. Germline loops: CDR1 MNHEY, CDR2 SVGAGI. The CDR3 DNA reads as TGTGCCAGCAGTTACTCGATAGGGACAGATGGACTCAATGGGCAGTTCTTC. Translating gives CASSYSIGTDGLNGQFF.

This clonotype appeared many times. The chain joins TRBV12-3 or TRBV12-4 to TRBJ2-1; maybe TRBD2 (6 bases). Trimming stripped 3 bases from V and 4 bases from J, with 22 bases between. This CDR3 comprises 18 residues. CDR3 residues: CASSFFRLGLARYNEQFF. Here the CDR3 DNA reads TGTGCCAGCAGTTTCTTTCGTCTCGGGCTAGCGCGTTACAATGAGCAGTTCTTC.

The V and J genes are TRBV25-1 and TRBJ1-1; D remains unclear. The germline V gene has CDR1 MGHDK and CDR2 SYGVNS. The ends were cut back, 6 bases at V and 0 bases at J, with 2 bases in the middle. The CDR3 runs to 11 residues. This CDR3 is CASRLNTEAFF. Here the CDR3 DNA reads TGTGCCAGCAGATTGAACACTGAAGCTTTCTTT.

This clonotype was seen at least ten times. The genes are TRBV5-1 and TRBJ2-7, with D perhaps matching TRBD1 or TRBD2 (5 bases each). Trimming removed 1 base from V and 2 bases from J, with 13 bases in between. Germline-derived CDR1 and CDR2 are SGHRS and YFSETQ. The CDR3 is 15 residues long. CDR3: CASSLIQGVAYEQYF. CDR3 nucleotides: TGCGCCAGCAGCTTGATCCAGGGAGTGGCCTACGAGCAGTACTTC.

This clonotype was picked up many times. The chain is built from TRBV7-9 and TRBJ2-2, with a tentative D call TRBD1 (5 bases). Germline V CDR1 and CDR2: SEHNR, FQNEAQ (reference sequence). The CDR3 sequence is 14 residues long. V gave up 2 bases and J gave up 3 bases, with 7 bases separating them. CDR3 sequence: CASSLLGDTGELFF. CDR3 in DNA: TGTGCCAGCAGCTTACTAGGGGACACCGGGGAGCTGTTTTTT.

The table lists this clonotype with a count of one. Since a much larger clone is just one base distant, this may be a read error. The J gene is TRBJ2-1, the V gene TRBV27; 12 bases match TRBD2. The germline gives CDR1 MNHEY, CDR2 SMNVEV (reference sequence). This CDR3 comprises 14 residues. With V trimmed by 6 bases and J by 7 bases, 4 bases remained unmatched. CDR3 loop: CASRPGTSGNEQFF. CDR3 sequence (DNA): TGTGCCAGCAGGCCCGGGACTAGCGGGAATGAGCAGTTCTTC.

V gene TRBV9 combines with J gene TRBJ2-3, with TRBD2 as a possible D gene (5 bases). CDR3 size: 13 residues. V lost 6 bases, J lost 2 bases, and 10 bases lay in between. CDR1 is SGDLS, CDR2 YYNGEE, per germline. The CDR3 spells CASNLEVTDTQYF. For the CDR3, the DNA is TGTGCCAGCAATCTGGAGGTCACAGATACGCAGTATTTT.

The chain combines TRBV12-3 or TRBV12-4 with TRBJ1-2; unclear D gene. The CDR3 length is 15 residues. Deletions cut 2 bases from V and 2 bases from J, with 12 bases between. The CDR3, as DNA: TGTGCCAGCAGTTTAACCGGCCGAAGGAACTATGGCTACACCTTC. Its protein is CASSLTGRRNYGYTF.

This clonotype was counted only a few times. The chain combines TRBV7-3 with TRBJ1-1, with D possibly being TRBD1 (5 bases). The V gene lost 8 bases and the J gene lost 4 bases, with 14 bases spanning the gap. The CDR3 totals 13 residues. Germline CDR1 reads SGHTA; CDR2 reads FQGTGA. The CDR3 coding sequence is TGTGCCAGCCGTGAGGGCGGGGGCACTGAAGCTTTCTTT. Residues: CASREGGGTEAFF. The variable domain in full, completed from reference TRBV7-3 and TRBJ1-1, reads GAGVSQTPSNKVTEKGKYVELRCDPISGHTALYWYRQSLGQGPEFLIYFQGTGAADDSGLPNDRFFAVRPEGSVSTLKIQRTERGDSAVYLCASREGGGTEAFFGQGTRLTVV.

Only a few counts were recorded for this clonotype. The rearrangement joins TRBV4-1 to TRBJ1-2, with a possible D match to TRBD1 (6 bases). The V end lost 3 bases, the J end lost 7 bases, and 12 bases lay between the germline ends. Germline V lookup: CDR1 MGHRA, CDR2 YSYEKL. The CDR3 sequence is 13 residues long. The CDR3 coding sequence is TGCGCCAGCAGCCACGGGGGCGCATCTGGCTACACCTTC. Encoded protein: CASSHGGASGYTF.

This clonotype was picked up a small number of times. In DNA, the CDR3 is TGTGCCAGCAGCTTAAGACTAGCGGTATACGATGAGCAGTTCTTC. Its translation: CASSLRLAVYDEQFF. This sequence joins TRBV7-9 and TRBJ2-1, with 9 bases matching TRBD2. With 2 bases clipped from V and 8 bases from J, the junction kept 7 bases outside the gene matches. The length of the CDR3 is 15 residues. The germline gives CDR1 SEHNR, CDR2 FQNEAQ (reference sequence).

This clonotype came up many times. The chain has TRBV12-3 or TRBV12-4 and TRBJ2-5; the match to TRBD2 covers 14 bases. This CDR3 is 15 amino acids long. Trimming at V came to 4 bases and at J to 6 bases, leaving 4 bases not matched to a gene. This CDR3 reads CASSSGLAGAQTQYF. CDR3 DNA: TGTGCCAGCAGTTCGGGACTAGCGGGAGCTCAGACCCAGTACTTC.